The clone carrying this TCR beta chain has just one count. Its antigen is as yet unknown. These data come from a study of identical twins. Study results and limitations: Zero-insertion analyses were open to partial confounding by invariant MAIT and iNKT cells. Memory repertoires lacked the insertion deficit that abundant cord blood beta clonotypes showed.

TCRdb passed the 5' RACE reads through MiXCR, listing each CDR3 protein once. Among around 1.7 million distinct CDR3 sequences listed, under 35% were seen once. The CDR3 consists of 13 residues. Per the germline V gene, CDR1 is LNHDA and CDR2 is SQIVND (reference sequence). Trimming pared 1 base from V and 5 bases from J, leaving 5 bases between. The specimen sequenced was cord blood. This chain joins TRBV19 and TRBJ1-4; D unresolved. The TCR originated in a newborn girl in good health. CDR3 protein: CASSIGRNEKLFF. As DNA, the CDR3 is TGTGCCAGTAGTATAGGACGGAATGAAAAACTGTTTTTT.